This T cell receptor (beta chain) was sequenced for a study of CD8 T cells in ankylosing spondylitis. One entry per CDR3 protein, called by TCRdb with MiXCR from the 5' RACE reads. In the table there are 190,000 or so distinct CDR3 sequences, around 13% of which are singletons. V lost 4 bases, J lost 6 bases, and 12 bases lay in between. The CDR3 totals 14 residues. Per germline, CDR1 SGHAT and CDR2 FQDESV (reference sequence). Study-wide points: Certain motif variants had earlier appeared in reactive arthritis synovial fluid and blood. From matched ankylosing spondylitis synovial fluid, disease-linked clones were reportedly recovered at significantly enriched levels. A TCR beta motif made of roughly eight highly homologous variants seemed typical of ankylosing spondylitis blood. The disease-linked clones had a CD8+ phenotype and low blood frequencies.

About this clonotype: Its antigen is undetermined.

The receptor was isolated from a male donor with ankylosing spondylitis or in good health (not recorded which). V gene TRBV11-1 combines with J gene TRBJ1-4, with D possibly being TRBD1 (5 bases). The sequencing input was blood, either unsorted or a sorted T cell fraction (not recorded which). CDR3 region: CASSYGTSDEKLFF. The CDR3 nucleotides are TGTGCCAGCAGCTACGGGACGTCCGATGAAAAACTGTTTTTT. The complete variable domain, with remaining parts taken from reference TRBV11-1 and TRBJ1-4, reads EAEVAQSPRYKITEKSQAVAFWCDPISGHATLYWYRQILGQGPELLVQFQDESVVDDSQLPKDRFSAERLKGVDSTLKIQPAELGDSAMYLCASSYGTSDEKLFFGSGTQLSVL.